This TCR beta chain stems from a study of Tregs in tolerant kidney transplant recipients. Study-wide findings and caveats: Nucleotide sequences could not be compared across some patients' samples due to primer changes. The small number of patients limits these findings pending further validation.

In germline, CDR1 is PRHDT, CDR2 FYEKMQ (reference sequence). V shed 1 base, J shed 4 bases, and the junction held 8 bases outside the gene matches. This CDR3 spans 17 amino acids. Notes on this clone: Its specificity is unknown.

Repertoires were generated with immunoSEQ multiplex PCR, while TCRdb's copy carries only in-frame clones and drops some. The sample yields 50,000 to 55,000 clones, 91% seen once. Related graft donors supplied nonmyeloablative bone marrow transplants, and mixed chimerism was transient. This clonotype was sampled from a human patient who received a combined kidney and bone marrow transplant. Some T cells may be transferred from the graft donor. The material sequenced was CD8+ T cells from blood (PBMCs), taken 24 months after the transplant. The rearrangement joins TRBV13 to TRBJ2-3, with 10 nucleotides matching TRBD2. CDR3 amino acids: CASSLAALAGEADTQYF. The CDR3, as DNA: TGTGCCAGCAGCTTAGCGGCGCTAGCGGGAGAGGCAGATACGCAGTATTTT.